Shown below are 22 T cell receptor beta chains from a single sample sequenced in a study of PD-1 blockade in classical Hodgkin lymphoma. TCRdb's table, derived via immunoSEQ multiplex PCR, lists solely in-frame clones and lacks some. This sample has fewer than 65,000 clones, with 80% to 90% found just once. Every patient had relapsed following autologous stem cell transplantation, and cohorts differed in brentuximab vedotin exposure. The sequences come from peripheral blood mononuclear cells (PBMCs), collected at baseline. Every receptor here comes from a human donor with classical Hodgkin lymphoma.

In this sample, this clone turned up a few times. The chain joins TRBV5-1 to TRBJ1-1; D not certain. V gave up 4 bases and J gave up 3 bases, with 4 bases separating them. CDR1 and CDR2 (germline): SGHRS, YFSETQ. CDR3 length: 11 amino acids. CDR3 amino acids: CASSADTEAFF. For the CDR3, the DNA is TGCGCCAGCAGCGCGGACACTGAAGCTTTCTTT. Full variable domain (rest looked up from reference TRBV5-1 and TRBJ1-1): KAGVTQTPRYLIKTRGQQVTLSCSPISGHRSVSWYQQTPGQGLQFLFEYFSETQRNKGNFPGRFSGRQFSNSRSEMNVSTLELGDSALYLCASSADTEAFFGQGTRLTVV.

CDR3 loop: CASSPNSPGQGPSLPVNSPLHF. Written as DNA, the CDR3 is TGTGCCAGCAGCCCCAATTCTCCGGGACAGGGGCCCAGTCTTCCTGTAAATTCACCCCTCCACTTT. The chain links TRBV27 to TRBJ1-6, with 10 positions matching TRBD1. After removal of 6 bases from V and 7 bases from J, the junction contained 27 bases not matched to a gene. Germline V gives CDR1 MNHEY, CDR2 SMNVEV (reference sequence). The CDR3 sequence is 22 residues long.

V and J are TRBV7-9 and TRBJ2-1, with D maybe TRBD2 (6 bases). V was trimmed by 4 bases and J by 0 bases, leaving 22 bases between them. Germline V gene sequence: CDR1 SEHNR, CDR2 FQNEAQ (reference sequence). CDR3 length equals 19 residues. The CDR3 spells CASSSYPRGALSSYNEQFF. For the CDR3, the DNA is TGTGCCAGCAGCTCGTACCCCCGCGGGGCCCTTAGCTCCTACAATGAGCAGTTCTTC.

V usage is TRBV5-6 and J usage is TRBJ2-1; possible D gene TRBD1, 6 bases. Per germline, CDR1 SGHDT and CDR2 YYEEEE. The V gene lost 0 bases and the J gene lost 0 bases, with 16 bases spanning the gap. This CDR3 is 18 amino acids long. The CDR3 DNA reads TGTGCCAGCAGCTTGGGGATTTTGGGGGCCGGCTCCTACAATGAGCAGTTCTTC. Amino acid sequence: CASSLGILGAGSYNEQFF. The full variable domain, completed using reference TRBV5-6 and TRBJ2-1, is DAGVTQSPTHLIKTRGQQVTLRCSPKSGHDTVSWYQQALGQGPQFIFQYYEEEERQRGNFPDRFSGHQFPNYSSELNVNALLLGDSALYLCASSLGILGAGSYNEQFFGPGTRLTVL.

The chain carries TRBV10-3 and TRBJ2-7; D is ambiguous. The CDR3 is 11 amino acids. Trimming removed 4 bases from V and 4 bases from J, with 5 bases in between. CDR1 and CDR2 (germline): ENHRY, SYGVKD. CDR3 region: CAISGGYEQYF. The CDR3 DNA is TGTGCCATCAGTGGGGGTTACGAGCAGTACTTC.

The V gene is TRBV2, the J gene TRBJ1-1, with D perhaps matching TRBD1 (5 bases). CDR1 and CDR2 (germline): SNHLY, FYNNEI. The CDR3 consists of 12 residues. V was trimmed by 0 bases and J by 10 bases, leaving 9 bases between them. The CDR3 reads CASSEALGAAFF. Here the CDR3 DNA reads TGTGCCAGCAGTGAAGCGCTTGGGGCAGCTTTCTTT.

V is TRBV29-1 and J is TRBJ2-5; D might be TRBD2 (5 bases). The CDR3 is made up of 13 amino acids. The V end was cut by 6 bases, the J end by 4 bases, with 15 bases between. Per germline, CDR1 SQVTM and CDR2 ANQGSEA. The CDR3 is CSVGNPAGETQYF. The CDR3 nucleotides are TGCAGCGTCGGCAACCCCGCGGGAGAGACCCAGTACTTC. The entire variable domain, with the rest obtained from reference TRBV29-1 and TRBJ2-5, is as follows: SAVISQKPSRDICQRGTSLTIQCQVDSQVTMMFWYRQQPGQSLTLIATANQGSEATYESGFVIDKFPISRPNLTFSTLTVSNMSPEDSSIYLCSVGNPAGETQYFGPGTRLLVL.

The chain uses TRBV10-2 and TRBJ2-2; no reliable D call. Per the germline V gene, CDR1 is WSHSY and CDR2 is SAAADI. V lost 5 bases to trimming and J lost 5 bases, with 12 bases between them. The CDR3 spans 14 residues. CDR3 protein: CASSSSLGTGELFF. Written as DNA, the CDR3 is TGCGCCAGCAGTTCCTCCCTGGGTACCGGGGAGCTGTTTTTT.

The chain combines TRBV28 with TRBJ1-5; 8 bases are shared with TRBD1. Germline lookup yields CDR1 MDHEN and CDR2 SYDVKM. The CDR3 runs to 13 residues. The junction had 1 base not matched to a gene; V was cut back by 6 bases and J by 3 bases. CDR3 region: CASSRGHNQPQHF. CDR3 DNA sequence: TGTGCCAGCAGCAGGGGGCACAATCAGCCCCAGCATTTT.

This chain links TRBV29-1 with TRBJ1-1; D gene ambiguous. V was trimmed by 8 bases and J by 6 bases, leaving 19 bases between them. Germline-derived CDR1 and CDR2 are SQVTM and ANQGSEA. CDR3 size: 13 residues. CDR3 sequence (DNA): TGCAGCTATCTACGGACGGGTGTGGCTGAAGCTTTCTTT. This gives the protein CSYLRTGVAEAFF.

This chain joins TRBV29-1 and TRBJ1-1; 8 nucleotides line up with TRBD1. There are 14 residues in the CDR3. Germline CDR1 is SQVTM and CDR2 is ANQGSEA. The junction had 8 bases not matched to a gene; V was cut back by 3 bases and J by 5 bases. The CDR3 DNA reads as TGCAGCGTTGAGGGACAGGTACCTCGGACTGAAGCTTTCTTT. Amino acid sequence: CSVEGQVPRTEAFF.

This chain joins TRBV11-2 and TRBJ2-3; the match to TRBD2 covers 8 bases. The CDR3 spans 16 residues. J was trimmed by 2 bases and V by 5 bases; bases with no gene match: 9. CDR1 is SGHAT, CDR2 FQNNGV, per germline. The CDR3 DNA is TGTGCCAGCAGCCCCAGAGAGCGGGGGATCACAGATACGCAGTATTTT. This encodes CASSPRERGITDTQYF.

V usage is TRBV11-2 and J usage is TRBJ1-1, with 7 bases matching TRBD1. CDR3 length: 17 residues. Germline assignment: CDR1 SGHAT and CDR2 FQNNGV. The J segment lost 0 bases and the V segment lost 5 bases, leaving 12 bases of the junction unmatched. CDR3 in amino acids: CASSPHTGAPMNTEAFF. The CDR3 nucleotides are TGTGCCAGCAGCCCGCACACAGGGGCCCCGATGAACACTGAAGCTTTCTTT. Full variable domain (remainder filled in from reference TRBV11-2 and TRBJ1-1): EAGVAQSPRYKIIEKRQSVAFWCNPISGHATLYWYQQILGQGPKLLIQFQNNGVVDDSQLPKDRFSAERLKGVDSTLKIQPAKLEDSAVYLCASSPHTGAPMNTEAFFGQGTRLTVV.

Here the CDR3 reads CAISESIGTGELFF. In DNA, the CDR3 is TGTGCCATCAGTGAGTCGATAGGCACCGGGGAGCTGTTTTTT. The chain recombines TRBV10-3 with TRBJ2-2; D not certain. There are 14 residues in the CDR3. Trimming left V 0 bases short and J 4 bases short, with 6 bases between. Germline CDR1 is ENHRY and CDR2 is SYGVKD.

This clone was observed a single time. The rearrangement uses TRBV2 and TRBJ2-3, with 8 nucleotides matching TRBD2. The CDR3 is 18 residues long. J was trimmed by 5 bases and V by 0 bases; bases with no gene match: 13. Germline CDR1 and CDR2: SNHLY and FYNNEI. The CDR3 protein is CASSEAFIAGFQGDTQYF. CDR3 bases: TGTGCCAGCAGTGAAGCTTTTATAGCGGGGTTTCAGGGAGATACGCAGTATTTT.

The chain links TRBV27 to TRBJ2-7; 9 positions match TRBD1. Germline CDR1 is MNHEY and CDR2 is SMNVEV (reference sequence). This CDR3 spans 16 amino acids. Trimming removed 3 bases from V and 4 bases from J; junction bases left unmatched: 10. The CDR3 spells CASSFIGGQGRYEQYF. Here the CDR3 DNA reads TGTGCCAGCAGTTTTATAGGGGGACAGGGCCGTTACGAGCAGTACTTC.

CDR3 residues: CATSRAGGNQPQHF. CDR3 coding DNA: TGTGCCACCAGCAGGGCCGGGGGCAATCAGCCCCAGCATTTT. The V and J genes are TRBV15 and TRBJ1-5; D not certain. Germline loops: CDR1 LNHNV, CDR2 YYDKDF (reference sequence). CDR3 size: 14 residues. Trimming took off 3 bases at V and 2 bases at J, with 8 bases between the two ends.

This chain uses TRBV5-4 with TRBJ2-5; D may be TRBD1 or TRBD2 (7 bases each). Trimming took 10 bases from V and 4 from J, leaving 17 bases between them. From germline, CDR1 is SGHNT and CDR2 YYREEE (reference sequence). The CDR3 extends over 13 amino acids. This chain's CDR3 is CAATQGGRETQYF. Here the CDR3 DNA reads TGTGCCGCCACTCAGGGGGGGCGAGAGACCCAGTACTTC.

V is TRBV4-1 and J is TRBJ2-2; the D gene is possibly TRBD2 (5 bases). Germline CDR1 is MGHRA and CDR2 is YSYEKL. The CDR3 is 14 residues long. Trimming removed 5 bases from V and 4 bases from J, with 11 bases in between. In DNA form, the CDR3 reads TGCGCCAGCAGCGCCGGGGTCATCACCGGGGAGCTGTTTTTT. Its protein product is CASSAGVITGELFF.

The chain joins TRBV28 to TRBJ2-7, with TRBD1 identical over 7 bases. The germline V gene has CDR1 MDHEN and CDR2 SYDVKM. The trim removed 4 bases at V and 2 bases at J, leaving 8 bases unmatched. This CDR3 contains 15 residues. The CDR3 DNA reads TGTGCCAGCAGTTCCGGGACAGTATCTACCTACGAGCAGTACTTC. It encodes CASSSGTVSTYEQYF.

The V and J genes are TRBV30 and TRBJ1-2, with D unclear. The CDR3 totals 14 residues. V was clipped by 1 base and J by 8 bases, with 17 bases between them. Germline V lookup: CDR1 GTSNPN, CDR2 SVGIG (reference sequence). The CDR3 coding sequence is TGTGCCTGGAGTGGCTACACGGGGTATGCAGGCTACACCTTC. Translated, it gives CAWSGYTGYAGYTF.

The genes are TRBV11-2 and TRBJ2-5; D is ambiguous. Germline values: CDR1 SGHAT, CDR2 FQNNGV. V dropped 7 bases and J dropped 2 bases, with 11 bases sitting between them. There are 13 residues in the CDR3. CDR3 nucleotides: TGTGCCAGCACCCTCCTCGGGCAAGAGACCCAGTACTTC. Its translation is CASTLLGQETQYF.